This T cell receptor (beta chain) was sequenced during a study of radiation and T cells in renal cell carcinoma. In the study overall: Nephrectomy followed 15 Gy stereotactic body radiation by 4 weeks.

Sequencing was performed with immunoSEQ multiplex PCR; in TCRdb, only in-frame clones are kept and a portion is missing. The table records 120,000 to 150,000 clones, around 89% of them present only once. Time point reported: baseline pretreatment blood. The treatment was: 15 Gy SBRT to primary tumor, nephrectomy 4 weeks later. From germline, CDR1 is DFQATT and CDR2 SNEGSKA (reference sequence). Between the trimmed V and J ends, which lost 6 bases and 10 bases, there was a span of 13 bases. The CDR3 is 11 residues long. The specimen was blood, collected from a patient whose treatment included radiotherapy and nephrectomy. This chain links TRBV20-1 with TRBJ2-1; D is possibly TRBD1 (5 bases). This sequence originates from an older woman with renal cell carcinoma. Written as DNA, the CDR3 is TGCAGTGCCCCCAGGGTAGGCGAGCAGTTCTTC. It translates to CSAPRVGEQFF.